This record covers a single T cell receptor (beta chain). Its antigen is as yet unknown. About 2.1 micrograms of genomic DNA (from cryopreserved PBMCs) were used for TCR beta libraries. The CDR3 loop spans 18 amino acids. The data were obtained in a study of cytotoxic CD8 clonotypes in ibrutinib-treated CLL. Overall study results and limits: Once treatment began, public clonotypes, which were uncommon, contracted or stayed stable. Lymph node repertoires were not studied, and sampling times were unmatched.

Data came from immunoSEQ multiplex PCR; TCRdb stores just in-frame clones and leaves some out. The sample lists about 300,000 clones, roughly 67% occurring once. This chain joins TRBV1 and TRBJ2-1; the table's D call TRBD2 went unverified against the DNA. TRBV1 represents a pseudogene. This clonotype originated in a human donor with chronic lymphocytic leukemia. Source: PBMCs, taken after 36 months of ibrutinib treatment. DNA for the CDR3: TGCACCAGCAGCCAAGATGGGGCGGGAGGGCCCTCCTACAATGAGCAGTTCTTC. Its protein product is CTSSQDGAGGPSYNEQFF.